The TCR beta chain described here comes from a study of T cells in localized non-small cell lung cancer. The ends were cut back, 3 bases at V and 5 bases at J, with 13 bases in the middle. This CDR3 has 14 residues. From germline, CDR1 is SGHNT and CDR2 YENEEA. Sequencing used immunoSEQ multiplex PCR; TCRdb keeps in-frame clones, though not all of them. The sample holds about 2,700 clones; roughly 28% are singletons and the top ten take approximately 8.8%. The genes are TRBV11-3 and TRBJ1-1; possible D gene TRBD1, 5 bases. Sequences were derived from lung tumor tissue, sampled before any cancer treatment. The sequence was obtained from a female donor aged 60 or older with stage I lung adenocarcinoma. In DNA, the CDR3 is TGTGCCAGCAGCTTGGATCCGGGACCGACTGAAGCTTTCTTT. Its protein product is CASSLDPGPTEAFF.